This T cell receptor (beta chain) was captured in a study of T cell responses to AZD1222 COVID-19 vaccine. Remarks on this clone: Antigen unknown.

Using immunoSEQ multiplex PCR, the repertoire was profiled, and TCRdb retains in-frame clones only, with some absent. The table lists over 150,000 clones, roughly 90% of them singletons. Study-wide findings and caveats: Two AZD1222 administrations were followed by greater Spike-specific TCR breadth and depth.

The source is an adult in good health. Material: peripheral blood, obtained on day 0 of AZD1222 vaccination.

The CDR3 sequence: CASSLGGTGQYNEKLFF. DNA of the CDR3: TGTGCCAGCAGCTTAGGAGGGACGGGGCAGTATAATGAAAAACTGTTTTTT. V and J are TRBV11-2 and TRBJ1-4, with TRBD1 as a possible D gene (5 bases). Germline assignment: CDR1 SGHAT and CDR2 FQNNGV. With 1 base removed from V and 4 bases from J, the gap between germline ends came to 16 bases. The CDR3 has 17 residues.